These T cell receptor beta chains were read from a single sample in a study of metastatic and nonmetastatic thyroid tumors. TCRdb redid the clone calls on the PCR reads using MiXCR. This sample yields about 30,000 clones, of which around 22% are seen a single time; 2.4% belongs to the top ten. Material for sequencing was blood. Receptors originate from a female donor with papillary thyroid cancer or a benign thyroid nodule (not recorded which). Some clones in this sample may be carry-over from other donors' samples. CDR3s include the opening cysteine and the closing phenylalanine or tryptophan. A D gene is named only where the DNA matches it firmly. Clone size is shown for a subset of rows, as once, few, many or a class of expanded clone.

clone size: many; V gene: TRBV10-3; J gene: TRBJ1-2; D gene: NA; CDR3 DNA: TGTGCCATCAGTGAGTCAGGGCGCCTCGGCTATGGCTACACCTTC; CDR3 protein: CAISESGRLGYGYTF
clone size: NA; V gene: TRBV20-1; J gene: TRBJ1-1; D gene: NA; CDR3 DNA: TGCAGTGCTAGAGATAGGCGACACCCGAACACTGAAGCTTTCTTT; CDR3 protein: CSARDRRHPNTEAFF
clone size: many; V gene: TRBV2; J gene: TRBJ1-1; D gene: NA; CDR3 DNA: TGTGCCAGCCGACTTGCGGGGCGAGGGATGAACACTGAAGCTTTCTTT; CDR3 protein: CASRLAGRGMNTEAFF
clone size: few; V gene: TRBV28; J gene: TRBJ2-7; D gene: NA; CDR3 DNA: TGTGCCAGCATTTTAGAACTAGGGACCTACGAGCAGTACTTC; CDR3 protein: CASILELGTYEQYF
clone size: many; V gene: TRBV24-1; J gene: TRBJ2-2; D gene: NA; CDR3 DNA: TGTGCCACCAGTGACACCCGAGGGCCTGTGACCGGGGAGCTGTTTTTT; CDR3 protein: CATSDTRGPVTGELFF
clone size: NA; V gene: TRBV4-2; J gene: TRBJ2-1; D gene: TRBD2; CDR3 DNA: TGTCCCAGCAGCCAAGGAGTTAGCGGGAGCCCTCGGGGTAATGAGGAGTTCTTC; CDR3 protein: CPSSQGVSGSPRGNEEFF
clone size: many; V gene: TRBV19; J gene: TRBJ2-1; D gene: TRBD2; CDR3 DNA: TGTGCCAGTAGTATAGGGACTAGCTCCTCAGAGCAGTTCTTC; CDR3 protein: CASSIGTSSSEQFF
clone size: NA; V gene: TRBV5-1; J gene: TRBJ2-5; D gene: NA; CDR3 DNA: TGCGCCAGCAGCTTGTTGGGACTCGTGCAAGATACCCAGTACTTC; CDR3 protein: CASSLLGLVQDTQYF
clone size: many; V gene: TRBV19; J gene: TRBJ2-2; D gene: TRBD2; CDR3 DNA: TGTGCCAGTATCCGGACTAGCGGGAGTGGTACCGGGGAGCTGTTTTTT; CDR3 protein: CASIRTSGSGTGELFF
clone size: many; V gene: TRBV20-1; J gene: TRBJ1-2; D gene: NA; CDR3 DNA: TGCAGTGCTAGAGACAGGGTCTATGGCTATGGCTACACCTTC; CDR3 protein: CSARDRVYGYGYTF
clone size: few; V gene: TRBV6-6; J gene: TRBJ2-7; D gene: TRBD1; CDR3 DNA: TGTGCCAGCAGTTACCAGGCTCCCGGGACAGGGAACCCCTACGAGCAGTACTTC; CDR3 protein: CASSYQAPGTGNPYEQYF
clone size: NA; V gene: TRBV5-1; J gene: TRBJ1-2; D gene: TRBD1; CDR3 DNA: TGCGCCAGCAGCAGAGCAGAGGACAGGGGTGACTATGGCTACACCTTC; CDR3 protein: CASSRAEDRGDYGYTF
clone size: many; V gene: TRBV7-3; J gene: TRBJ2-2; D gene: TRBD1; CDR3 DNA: TGTGCCAGCAGCGTACAGGGGGCCGGGGAGCTGTTTTTT; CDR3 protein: CASSVQGAGELFF
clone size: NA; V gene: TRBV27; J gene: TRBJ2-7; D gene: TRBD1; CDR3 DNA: TGTGCCAGCAGTCCCTCGTCAACACTACAGGGGGCATTCTACGAGCAGTACTTC; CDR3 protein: CASSPSSTLQGAFYEQYF
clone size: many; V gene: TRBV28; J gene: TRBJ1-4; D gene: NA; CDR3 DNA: TGTGCCAGCAGTTCCCCCGGAGGAAATGAAAAACTGTTTTTT; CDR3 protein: CASSSPGGNEKLFF
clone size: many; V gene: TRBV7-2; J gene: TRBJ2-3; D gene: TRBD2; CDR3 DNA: TGTGCCAGCAAGCGCGTTAGCGGGTCGGATACGCAGTATTTT; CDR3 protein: CASKRVSGSDTQYF
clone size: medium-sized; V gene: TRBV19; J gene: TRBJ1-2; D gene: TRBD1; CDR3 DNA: TGTGCCAGTACTCATCCGGGACAGGGGGCCTATGGCTACACCTTC; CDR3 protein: CASTHPGQGAYGYTF
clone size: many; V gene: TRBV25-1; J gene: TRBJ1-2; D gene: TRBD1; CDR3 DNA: TGTGCCAGCAGTCCAACAGGGGGCGCCGATGGCTACACCTTC; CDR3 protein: CASSPTGGADGYTF
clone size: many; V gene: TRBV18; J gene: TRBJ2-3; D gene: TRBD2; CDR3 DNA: TGTGCCAGCTCACCGGGAGCGGGGAATAACACAGATACGCAGTATTTT; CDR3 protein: CASSPGAGNNTDTQYF
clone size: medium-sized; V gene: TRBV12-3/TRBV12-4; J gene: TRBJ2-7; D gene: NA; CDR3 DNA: TGTGCCAGCAGTCCCGGATCAAGGGGGTGGTCCTACGAGCAGTACTTC; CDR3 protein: CASSPGSRGWSYEQYF
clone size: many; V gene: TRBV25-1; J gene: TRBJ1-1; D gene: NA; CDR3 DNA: TGTGCCAGCAGTATCCGGGCAGGGATGAACACTGAAGCTTTCTTT; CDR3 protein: CASSIRAGMNTEAFF
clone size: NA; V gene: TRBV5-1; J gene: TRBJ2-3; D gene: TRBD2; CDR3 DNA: TGCGCCAGCACCTGGGGACTAGCGGGAGTGGGCCCAGATACGCAGTATTTT; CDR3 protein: CASTWGLAGVGPDTQYF
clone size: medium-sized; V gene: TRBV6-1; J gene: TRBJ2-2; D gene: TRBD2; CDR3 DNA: TGTGCCAGCAGTCCCCGGGAGGGGGTATGGAACACCGGGGAGCTGTTTTTT; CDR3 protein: CASSPREGVWNTGELFF
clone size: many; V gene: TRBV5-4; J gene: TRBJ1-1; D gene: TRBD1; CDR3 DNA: TGTGCCAGCAGCAAACCGCAGGGGGCGAACACTGAAGCTTTCTTT; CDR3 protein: CASSKPQGANTEAFF
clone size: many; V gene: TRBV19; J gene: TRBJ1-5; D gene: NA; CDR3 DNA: TGTGCCAGTAGCACCACAGGGTTGAGCAATCAGCCCCAGCATTTT; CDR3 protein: CASSTTGLSNQPQHF
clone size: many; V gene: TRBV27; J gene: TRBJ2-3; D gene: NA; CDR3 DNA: TGTGCCAGCTCTTCGCAGGGGGGGGGAAGGACAGATACGCAGTATTTT; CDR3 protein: CASSSQGGGRTDTQYF
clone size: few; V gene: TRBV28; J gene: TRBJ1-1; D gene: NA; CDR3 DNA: TGTGCCAGCACCCAACCCCCCGACACTGAAGCTGTCTTT; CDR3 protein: CASTQPPDTEAVF
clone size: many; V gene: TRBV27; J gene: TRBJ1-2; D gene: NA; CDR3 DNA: TGTGCCAGCTGTCGGATGGGGGGCTTCTATGGCTACACCTTC; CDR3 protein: CASCRMGGFYGYTF
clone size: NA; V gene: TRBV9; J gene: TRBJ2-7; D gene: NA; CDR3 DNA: TGTGCCAGCAGCTTAGACGGGGGTGACCAGCAGTACTTC; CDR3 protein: CASSLDGGDQQYF
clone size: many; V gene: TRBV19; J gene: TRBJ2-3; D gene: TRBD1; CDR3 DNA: TGTGCCAGTAGTCAACCGGACAGGACCTATAGCACAGATACGCAGTATTTT; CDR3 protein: CASSQPDRTYSTDTQYF
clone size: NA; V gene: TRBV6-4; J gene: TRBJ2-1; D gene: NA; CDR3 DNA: TGTGCCAGCAGTGACTGGGGGGCGCTAGGGAATGAGCAGTTCTTC; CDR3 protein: CASSDWGALGNEQFF
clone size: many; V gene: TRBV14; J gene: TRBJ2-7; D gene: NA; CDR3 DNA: TGTGCAAGCAGCTCTCTTTCGGGCAAAAACTACGAGCAGTACTTC; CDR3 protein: CASSSLSGKNYEQYF
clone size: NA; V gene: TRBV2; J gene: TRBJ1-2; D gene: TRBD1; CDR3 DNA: TGTGCCAGAGGACAGGGGGAGGCTATTCTATGTGGCTACACCTTC; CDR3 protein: CARGQGEAILCGYTF
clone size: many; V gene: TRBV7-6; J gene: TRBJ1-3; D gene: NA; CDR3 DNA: TGTGCCAGCAGCCCCCTGGACCCCCCAAACACCATATATTTT; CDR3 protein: CASSPLDPPNTIYF
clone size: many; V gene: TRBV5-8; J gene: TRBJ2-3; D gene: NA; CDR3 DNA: TGTGCCAGCAGCGGCAGACTGGGAGTGATCACAGATACGCAGTATTTT; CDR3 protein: CASSGRLGVITDTQYF
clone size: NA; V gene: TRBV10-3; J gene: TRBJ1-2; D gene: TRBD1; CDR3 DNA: TGTGCCAGCACGAGGAAAGGGGGCGAATATGGCTACACCTTC; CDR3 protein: CASTRKGGEYGYTF
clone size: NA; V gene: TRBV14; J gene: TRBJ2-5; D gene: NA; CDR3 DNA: TGTGCCAGCAGCCAGATCATGGGTCCGTACCAAGAGACCCAGTACTTC; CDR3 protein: CASSQIMGPYQETQYF
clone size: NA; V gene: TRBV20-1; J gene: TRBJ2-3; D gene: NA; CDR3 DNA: TGCAGTGCTGAACGGGAGAGGTCGCAGTATTTT; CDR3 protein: CSAERERSQYF
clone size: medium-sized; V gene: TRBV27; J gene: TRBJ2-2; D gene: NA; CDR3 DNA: TGTGCCAGCAGTTTGCTAACGATCGGGGAGCTGTTTTTT; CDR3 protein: CASSLLTIGELFF
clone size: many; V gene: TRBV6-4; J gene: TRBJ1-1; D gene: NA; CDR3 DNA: TGTGCCAGCAGTGAAAAGTTATACACTGAAGCTTTCTTT; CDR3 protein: CASSEKLYTEAFF
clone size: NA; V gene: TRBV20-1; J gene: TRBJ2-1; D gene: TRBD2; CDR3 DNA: TGCAGTGCGGCTGCTAGCGGACATTACAATGAGCAGTTCTTC; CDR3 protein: CSAAASGHYNEQFF
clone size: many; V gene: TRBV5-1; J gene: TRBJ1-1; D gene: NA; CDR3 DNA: TGCGCCAGCAGCGCACAAGGAAGGACTGAAGCTTTCTTT; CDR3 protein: CASSAQGRTEAFF
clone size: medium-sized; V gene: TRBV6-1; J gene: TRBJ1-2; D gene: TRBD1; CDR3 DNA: TGTGCCAGCAGTAAGGGACAGGGCTATGGCTACACCTTC; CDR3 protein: CASSKGQGYGYTF
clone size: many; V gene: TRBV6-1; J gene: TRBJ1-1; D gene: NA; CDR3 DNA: TGTGCCAGCATCACGGGTACTGAAGCTTTCTTT; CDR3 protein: CASITGTEAFF
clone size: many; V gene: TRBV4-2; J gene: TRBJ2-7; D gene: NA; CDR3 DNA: TGTGCCAGCAGCCAACTTCCATTGGGGGGCATCTACGAGCAGTACTTC; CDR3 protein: CASSQLPLGGIYEQYF